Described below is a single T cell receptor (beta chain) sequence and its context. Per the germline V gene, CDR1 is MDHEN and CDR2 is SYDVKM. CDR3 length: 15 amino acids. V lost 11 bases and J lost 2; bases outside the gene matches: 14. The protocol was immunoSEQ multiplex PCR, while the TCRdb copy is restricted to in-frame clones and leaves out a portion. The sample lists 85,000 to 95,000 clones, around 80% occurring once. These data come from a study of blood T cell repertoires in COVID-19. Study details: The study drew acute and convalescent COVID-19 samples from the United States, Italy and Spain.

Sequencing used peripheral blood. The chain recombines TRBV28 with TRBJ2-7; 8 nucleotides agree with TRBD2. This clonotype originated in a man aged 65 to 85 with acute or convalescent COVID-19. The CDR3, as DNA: TGTGCCGCTCGGGGGGGGGCAGGGAGAACCTACGAGCAGTACTTC. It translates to CAARGGAGRTYEQYF.